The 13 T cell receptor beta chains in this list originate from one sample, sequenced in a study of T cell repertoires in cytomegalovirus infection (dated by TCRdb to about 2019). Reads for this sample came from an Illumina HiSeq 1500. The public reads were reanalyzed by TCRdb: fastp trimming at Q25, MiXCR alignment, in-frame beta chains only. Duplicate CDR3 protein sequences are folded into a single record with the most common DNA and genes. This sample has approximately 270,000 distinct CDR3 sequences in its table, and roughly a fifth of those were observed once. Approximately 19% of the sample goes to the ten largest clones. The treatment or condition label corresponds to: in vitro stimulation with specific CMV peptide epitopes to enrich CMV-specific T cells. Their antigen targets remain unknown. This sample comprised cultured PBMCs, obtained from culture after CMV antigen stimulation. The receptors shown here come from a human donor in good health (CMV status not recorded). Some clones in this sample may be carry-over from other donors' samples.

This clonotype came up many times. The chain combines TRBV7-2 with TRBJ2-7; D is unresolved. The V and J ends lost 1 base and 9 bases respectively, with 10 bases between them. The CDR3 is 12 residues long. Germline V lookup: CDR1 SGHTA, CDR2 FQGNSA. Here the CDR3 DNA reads TGTGCCAGCAGCTTAGGGTCGATGGGGCAGTACTTC. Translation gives CASSLGSMGQYF.

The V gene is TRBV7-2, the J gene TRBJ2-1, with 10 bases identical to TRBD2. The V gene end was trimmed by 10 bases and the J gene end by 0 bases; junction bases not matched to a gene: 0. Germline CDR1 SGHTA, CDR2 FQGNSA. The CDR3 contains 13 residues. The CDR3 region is CATSGSSYNEQFF. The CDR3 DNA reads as TGTGCCACTAGCGGGAGCTCCTACAATGAGCAGTTCTTC.

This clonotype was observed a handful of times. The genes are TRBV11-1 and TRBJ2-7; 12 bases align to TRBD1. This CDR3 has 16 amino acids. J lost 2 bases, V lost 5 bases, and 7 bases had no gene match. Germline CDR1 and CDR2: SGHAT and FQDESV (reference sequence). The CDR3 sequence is CASSAAGTGGTYEQYF. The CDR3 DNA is TGTGCCAGCAGCGCCGCCGGGACAGGGGGCACCTACGAGCAGTACTTC.

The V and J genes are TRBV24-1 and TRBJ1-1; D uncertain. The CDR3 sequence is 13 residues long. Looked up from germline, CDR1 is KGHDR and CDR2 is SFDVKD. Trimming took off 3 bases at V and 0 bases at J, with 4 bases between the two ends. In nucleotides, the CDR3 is TGTGCCACCAGTGATATAATGAACACTGAAGCTTTCTTT. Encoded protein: CATSDIMNTEAFF.

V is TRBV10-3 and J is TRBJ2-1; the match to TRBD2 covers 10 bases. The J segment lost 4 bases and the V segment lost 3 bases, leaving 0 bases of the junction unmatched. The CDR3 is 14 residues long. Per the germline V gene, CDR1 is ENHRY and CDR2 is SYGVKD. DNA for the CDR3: TGTGCCATCAGTGAAGCGGGAGGGTACAATGAGCAGTTCTTC. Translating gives CAISEAGGYNEQFF.

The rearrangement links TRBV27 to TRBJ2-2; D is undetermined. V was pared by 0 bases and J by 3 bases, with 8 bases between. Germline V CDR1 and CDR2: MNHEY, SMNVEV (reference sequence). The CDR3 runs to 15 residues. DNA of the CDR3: TGTGCCAGCAGTTTATCCACAGTGTACACCGGGGAGCTGTTTTTT. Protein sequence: CASSLSTVYTGELFF.

The chain's CDR3 is CASSPGWSTEAFF. The CDR3, as DNA: TGTGCCAGCAGCCCGGGTTGGAGCACTGAAGCTTTCTTT. The chain joins TRBV9 to TRBJ1-1; no clear D. V was shortened by 4 bases and J by 4 bases, with 11 bases between the two germline ends. The CDR3 runs to 13 residues. The germline V gene encodes CDR1 SGDLS and CDR2 YYNGEE.

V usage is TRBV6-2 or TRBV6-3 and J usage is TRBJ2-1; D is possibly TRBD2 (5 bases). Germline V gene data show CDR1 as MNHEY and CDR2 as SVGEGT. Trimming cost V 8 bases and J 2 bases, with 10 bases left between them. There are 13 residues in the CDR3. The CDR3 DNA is TGTGCCAGCTGGGAGTCCGCCTACAATGAGCAGTTCTTC. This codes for CASWESAYNEQFF.

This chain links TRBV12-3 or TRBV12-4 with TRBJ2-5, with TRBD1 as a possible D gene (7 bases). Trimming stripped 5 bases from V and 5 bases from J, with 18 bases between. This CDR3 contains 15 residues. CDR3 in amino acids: CASSIAGQLGETQYF. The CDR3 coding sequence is TGTGCCAGCAGTATCGCGGGACAGCTCGGTGAGACCCAGTACTTC.

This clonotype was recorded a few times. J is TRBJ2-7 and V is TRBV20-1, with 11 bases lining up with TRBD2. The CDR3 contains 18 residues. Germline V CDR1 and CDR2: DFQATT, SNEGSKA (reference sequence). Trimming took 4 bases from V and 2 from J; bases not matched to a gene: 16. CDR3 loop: CSAIKVTSGITSTYEQYF. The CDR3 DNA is TGCAGTGCTATAAAAGTGACTAGCGGGATTACCTCCACCTACGAGCAGTACTTC.

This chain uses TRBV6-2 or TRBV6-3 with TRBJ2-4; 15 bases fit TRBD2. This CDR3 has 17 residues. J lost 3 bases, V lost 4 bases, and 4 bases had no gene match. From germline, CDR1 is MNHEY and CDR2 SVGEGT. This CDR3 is CASSSPGLAGGKNIQYF. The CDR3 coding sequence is TGTGCCAGCAGTTCACCGGGACTAGCGGGAGGCAAAAACATTCAGTACTTC.

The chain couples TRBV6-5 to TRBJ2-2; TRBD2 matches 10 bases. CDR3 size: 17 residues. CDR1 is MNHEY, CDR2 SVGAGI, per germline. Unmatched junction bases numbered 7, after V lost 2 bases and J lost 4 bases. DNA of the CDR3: TGTGCCAGCAGTTACGGACTAGCGGCGGCGGGCACCGGGGAGCTGTTTTTT. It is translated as CASSYGLAAAGTGELFF.

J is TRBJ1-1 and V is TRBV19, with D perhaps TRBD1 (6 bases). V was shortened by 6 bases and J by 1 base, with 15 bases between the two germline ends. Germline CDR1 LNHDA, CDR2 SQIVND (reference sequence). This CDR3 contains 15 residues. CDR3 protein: CASSNMGAGNTEAFF. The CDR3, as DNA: TGTGCCAGTAGCAATATGGGGGCTGGGAACACTGAAGCTTTCTTT.